This T cell receptor (beta chain) is from a study of patients and donors after allogeneic stem cell transplantation. Trimming at V came to 4 bases and at J to 9 bases, leaving 4 bases not matched to a gene. The CDR3 covers 12 residues. Germline loops: CDR1 SGHKS, CDR2 YYEKEE (reference sequence). TCRdb re-called the RT-PCR reads through MiXCR, storing one row per CDR3 protein. The table records roughly 880,000 distinct CDR3 sequences, more than 15% of them present only once. The rearrangement links TRBV5-5 to TRBJ2-7; 10 bases align to TRBD2. The source material was blood, either unsorted or a sorted T cell fraction (not recorded which). The receptor was isolated from a human donor who was either an allogeneic HSCT recipient or a stem cell or donor lymphocyte infusion donor (not recorded which). It is not recorded whose cells these are; they may come from a transplant donor. For the CDR3, the DNA is TGTGCCAGCAGCGGGATAGCGGGAGGGCAGTACTTC. This sequence encodes CASSGIAGGQYF.